A selection of T cell receptor beta chains follows, all from one sample in a study of cytomegalovirus exposure and HLA in healthy donors. Repertoires were generated with immunoSEQ multiplex PCR, while TCRdb's copy carries only in-frame clones and drops some. This table holds over 110,000 clones, roughly three quarters found once. The sequencing input was PBMCs. These receptor sequences come from a female donor in good health and CMV-seronegative. Both conserved end residues are part of each CDR3. D genes are given only for firm matches. The size entry is marked missing in some rows and otherwise reads once, few, many or a size class.

V gene	D gene	J gene	clone size	CDR3 protein	CDR3 DNA
TRBV5-6	.	TRBJ1-5	.	CASSLVRSNQPQHF	TGTGCCAGCAGCCTCGTGCGGAGCAATCAGCCCCAGCATTTT
TRBV6-1	TRBD1	TRBJ2-2	.	CASLQGAAGELFF	TGTGCCAGCCTACAGGGGGCGGCCGGGGAGCTGTTTTTT
TRBV18	TRBD2	TRBJ2-1	.	CASSMAGGTYNEQFF	TGTGCCAGCTCAATGGCGGGAGGGACTTACAATGAGCAGTTCTTC
TRBV7-3	TRBD1	TRBJ2-7	.	CASSLGQGYIYEQYF	TGTGCCAGCAGCTTAGGACAGGGATACATCTACGAGCAGTACTTC
TRBV4-3	.	TRBJ1-1	few	CASSQAAMMNTEAFF	TGCGCCAGCAGCCAAGCCGCGATGATGAACACTGAAGCTTTCTTT
TRBV7-3	.	TRBJ2-2	once	CASSPLGTGELFF	TGTGCCAGCAGCCCGCTCGGCACCGGGGAGCTGTTTTTT
TRBV9	.	TRBJ1-4	.	CASSATQAGDYNEKLFF	TGTGCCAGCAGCGCCACACAAGCGGGGGATTATAATGAAAAACTGTTTTTT
TRBV2	TRBD1	TRBJ1-1	few	CASSIGTGADQNTEAFF	TGTGCCAGCAGTATCGGGACAGGGGCAGATCAGAACACTGAAGCTTTCTTT
TRBV28	.	TRBJ1-2	.	CASSSARVPYGYTF	TGTGCCAGCAGTTCGGCCAGGGTGCCCTATGGCTACACCTTC
TRBV9	.	TRBJ1-6	.	CASSGYQGYNSPLHF	TGTGCCAGCAGCGGATATCAGGGATATAATTCACCCCTCCACTTT
TRBV7-2	TRBD1	TRBJ2-3	once	CAYGDRGFMYTQYF	TGTGCCTACGGGGACAGGGGGTTCATGTATACGCAGTATTTT
TRBV7-9	.	TRBJ2-5	.	CASSLGRVVLEKQETQYF	TGTGCCAGCAGCTTGGGTCGGGTGGTCCTAGAGAAACAAGAGACCCAGTACTTC
TRBV7-8	.	TRBJ2-7	once	CASSFDSVSYEQYF	TGTGCCAGCAGCTTTGACAGCGTTTCCTACGAGCAGTACTTC
TRBV27	TRBD1	TRBJ1-5	.	CASSLTGGQQPQHF	TGTGCCAGCAGTTTAACAGGGGGCCAGCAGCCCCAGCATTTT
TRBV4-1	.	TRBJ2-3	.	CASSQDLGAGTDTQYF	TGCGCCAGCAGCCAAGATCTGGGGGCGGGCACAGATACGCAGTATTTT
TRBV30	.	TRBJ1-2	.	CAWSVPAGITGGYTF	TGTGCCTGGAGTGTACCGGCAGGAATTACAGGTGGCTACACCTTC
TRBV14	TRBD1	TRBJ1-2	.	CASRETGGEYYTF	TGTGCCAGCAGAGAGACAGGGGGCGAATACTACACCTTC
TRBV6-5	.	TRBJ2-1	.	CASSSQGRPGDEQFF	TGTGCCAGCAGTTCCCAAGGGAGGCCCGGGGATGAGCAGTTCTTC
TRBV7-7	.	TRBJ1-1	.	CASSHKEGTEAFF	TGTGCTAGCAGCCATAAGGAGGGCACTGAAGCTTTCTTT
TRBV6-1	.	TRBJ1-2	.	CASRTVGFNYGYTF	TGTGCCAGCAGGACAGTCGGATTTAACTATGGCTACACCTTC
TRBV5-4	TRBD2	TRBJ2-1	once	CASRVAGGRVNEQFF	TGTGCCAGCAGGGTAGCGGGGGGGCGCGTAAATGAGCAGTTCTTC
TRBV7-6	.	TRBJ2-3	.	CASSLGSLSTDTQYF	TGTGCCAGCAGCTTGGGCTCCCTGAGCACAGATACGCAGTATTTT
TRBV30	TRBD1	TRBJ1-3	.	CAWDGTGAGNTIYF	TGTGCCTGGGACGGGACAGGGGCTGGAAACACCATATATTTT
TRBV5-1	TRBD2	TRBJ2-7	.	CASSLGLADYEQYF	TGCGCCAGCAGCTTGGGACTAGCGGACTACGAGCAGTACTTC
TRBV5-1	TRBD1	TRBJ2-7	.	CASSNPTGYEQYF	TGCGCCAGCAGCAACCCGACAGGGTACGAGCAGTACTTC
TRBV7-8	.	TRBJ1-2	.	CASSRAGIGYTF	TGTGCCAGCAGCCGGGCGGGGATCGGCTACACCTTC
TRBV4-3	.	TRBJ2-3	.	CASSQDGLHTDTQYF	TGCGCCAGCAGCCAAGATGGACTTCACACAGATACGCAGTATTTT
TRBV9	TRBD1	TRBJ2-5	once	CASSEWTGAQETQYF	TGTGCCAGCAGCGAGTGGACAGGGGCGCAAGAGACCCAGTACTTC
TRBV19	TRBD1	TRBJ1-1	once	CASSTGTGTNTEAFF	TGTGCCAGTAGTACCGGGACAGGAACGAACACTGAAGCTTTCTTT
TRBV29-1	.	TRBJ1-1	.	CSVEKPNTEAFF	TGCAGCGTTGAGAAGCCGAACACTGAAGCTTTCTTT
TRBV7-8	TRBD2	TRBJ2-2	.	CASSFRGGLAGELFF	TGTGCCAGCAGCTTTCGGGGGGGCCTGGCCGGGGAGCTGTTTTTT
TRBV9	.	TRBJ2-2	.	CASSLTRDPGLTNTGELFF	TGTGCCAGCAGCTTAACACGGGATCCCGGATTAACGAACACCGGGGAGCTGTTTTTT
TRBV5-1	TRBD1	TRBJ1-1	.	CASRHGQGVQNTEAFF	TGCGCCAGCAGACACGGACAGGGGGTTCAGAACACTGAAGCTTTCTTT
TRBV19	.	TRBJ1-2	.	CASYVGAGGYTF	TGTGCCAGTTACGTTGGGGCTGGGGGCTACACCTTC
TRBV7-9	TRBD2	TRBJ2-7	.	CASSLGEGGGTYYEQYF	TGTGCCAGCAGCTTGGGGGAGGGAGGCGGTACGTACTACGAGCAGTACTTC
TRBV5-1	.	TRBJ1-1	.	CASSRQMNTEAFF	TGCGCCAGCAGCCGACAGATGAACACTGAAGCTTTCTTT
TRBV15	TRBD2	TRBJ2-3	.	CATSIGLAGADTQYF	TGTGCCACCAGCATTGGACTAGCGGGAGCAGATACGCAGTATTTT
TRBV2	.	TRBJ2-1	.	CASRRTDFNEQFF	TGTGCCAGCAGGCGGACGGACTTCAATGAGCAGTTCTTC
TRBV28	.	TRBJ1-1	.	CASREVTEAFF	TGTGCCAGCAGAGAGGTGACTGAAGCTTTCTTT
TRBV6-4	TRBD2	TRBJ2-1	.	CASSTASGANNEQFF	TGTGCCAGCAGTACCGCTAGCGGGGCTAACAATGAGCAGTTCTTC
TRBV19	TRBD1	TRBJ1-5	.	CASSIDRGLGQPQHF	TGTGCCAGTAGTATAGACAGGGGGCTGGGGCAGCCCCAGCATTTT
TRBV28	.	TRBJ1-5	few	CASSLGSSNQPQHF	TGTGCCAGCAGTTTAGGGAGCAGCAATCAGCCCCAGCATTTT
TRBV7-9	TRBD2	TRBJ2-1	.	CASSPLLTGGRGDEQFF	TGTGCCAGCAGCCCCCTCCTGACGGGAGGGCGGGGGGATGAGCAGTTCTTC
TRBV9	.	TRBJ2-1	.	CASSVGVQGWEQFF	TGTGCCAGCAGCGTAGGGGTACAGGGCTGGGAGCAGTTCTTC
TRBV7-9	.	TRBJ2-7	.	CASSSQGTSTIYEQYF	TGTGCCAGCAGCTCCCAGGGGACCTCCACAATCTACGAGCAGTACTTC
TRBV2	TRBD1	TRBJ1-4	.	CASSEWRGDRGGEKLFF	TGTGCCAGCAGTGAATGGCGTGGGGACAGGGGGGGTGAAAAACTGTTTTTT
TRBV7-3	TRBD1	TRBJ1-1	.	CASSSARGTEAFF	TGTGCCAGCAGCTCGGCCAGGGGGACTGAAGCTTTCTTT
TRBV15	TRBD1	TRBJ1-5	.	CATDDVRRTGNQPQHF	TGTGCCACCGACGACGTGAGGAGGACAGGAAATCAGCCCCAGCATTTT
TRBV5-4	.	TRBJ1-1	.	CASSFYRSNTEAFF	TGTGCCAGCAGCTTTTATAGATCGAACACTGAAGCTTTCTTT
TRBV15	TRBD2	TRBJ2-5	.	CATSRLTSLREAQYF	TGTGCCACCAGCAGACTGACTAGCCTCCGGGAGGCCCAGTACTTC
TRBV11-1	TRBD2	TRBJ2-7	.	CASSWTSEGSYEQYF	TGTGCCAGCAGCTGGACTAGCGAGGGCTCCTACGAGCAGTACTTC
TRBV6-6	.	TRBJ1-4	.	CASRVRATNEKLFF	TGTGCCAGCAGGGTTAGAGCAACTAATGAAAAACTGTTTTTT
TRBV6-1	.	TRBJ1-1	.	CASSGLTGYSEAFF	TGTGCCAGCAGTGGACTCACGGGGTACTCTGAAGCTTTCTTT
TRBV28	.	TRBJ1-3	.	CASSLWGLAGPGNTIYF	TGTGCCAGCAGTTTATGGGGCTTGGCGGGGCCCGGAAACACCATATATTTT